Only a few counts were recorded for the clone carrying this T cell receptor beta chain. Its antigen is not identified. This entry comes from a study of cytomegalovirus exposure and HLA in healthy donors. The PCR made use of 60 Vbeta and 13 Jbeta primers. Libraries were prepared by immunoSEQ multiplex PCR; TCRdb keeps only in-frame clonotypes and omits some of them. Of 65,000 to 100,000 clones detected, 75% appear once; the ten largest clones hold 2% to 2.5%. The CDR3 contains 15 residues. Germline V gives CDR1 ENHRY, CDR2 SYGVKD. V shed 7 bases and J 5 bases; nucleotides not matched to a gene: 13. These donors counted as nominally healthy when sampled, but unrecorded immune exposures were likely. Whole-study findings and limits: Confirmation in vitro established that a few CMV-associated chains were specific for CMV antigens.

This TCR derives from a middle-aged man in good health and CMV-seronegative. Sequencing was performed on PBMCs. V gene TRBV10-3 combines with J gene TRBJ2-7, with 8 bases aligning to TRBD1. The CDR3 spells CAITPHAGQGNEQYF. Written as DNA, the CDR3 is TGTGCCATCACCCCTCACGCCGGACAGGGAAACGAGCAGTACTTC.